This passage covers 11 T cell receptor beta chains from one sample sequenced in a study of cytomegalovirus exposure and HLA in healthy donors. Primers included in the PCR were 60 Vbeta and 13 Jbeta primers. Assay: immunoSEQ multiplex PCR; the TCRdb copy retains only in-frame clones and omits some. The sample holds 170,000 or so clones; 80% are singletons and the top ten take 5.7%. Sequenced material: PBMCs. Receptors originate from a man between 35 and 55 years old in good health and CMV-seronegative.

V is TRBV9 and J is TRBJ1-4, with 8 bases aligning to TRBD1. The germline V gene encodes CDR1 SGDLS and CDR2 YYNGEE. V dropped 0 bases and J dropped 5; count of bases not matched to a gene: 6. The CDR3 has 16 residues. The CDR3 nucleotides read TGTGCCAGCAGCGTAGCCCCCACAGGGGGGAATGAAAAACTGTTTTTT. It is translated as CASSVAPTGGNEKLFF. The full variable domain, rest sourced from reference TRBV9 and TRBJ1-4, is DSGVTQTPKHLITATGQRVTLRCSPRSGDLSVYWYQQSLDQGLQFLIQYYNGEERAKGNILERFSAQQFPDLHSELNLSSLELGDSALYFCASSVAPTGGNEKLFFGSGTQLSVL.

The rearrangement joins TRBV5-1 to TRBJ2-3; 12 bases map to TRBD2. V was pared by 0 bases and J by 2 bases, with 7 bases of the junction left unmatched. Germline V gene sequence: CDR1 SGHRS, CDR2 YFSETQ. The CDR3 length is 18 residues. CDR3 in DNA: TGCGCCAGCAGCTTGGCCCTAGCGGGAGGGTCCTTCACAGATACGCAGTATTTT. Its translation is CASSLALAGGSFTDTQYF.

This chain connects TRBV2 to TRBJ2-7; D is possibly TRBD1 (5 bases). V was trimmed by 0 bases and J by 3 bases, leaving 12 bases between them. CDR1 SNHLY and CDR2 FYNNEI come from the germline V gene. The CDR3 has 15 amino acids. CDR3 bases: TGTGCCAGCAGTGAAGCGCGACAGACCTTCTACGAGCAGTACTTC. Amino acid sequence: CASSEARQTFYEQYF.

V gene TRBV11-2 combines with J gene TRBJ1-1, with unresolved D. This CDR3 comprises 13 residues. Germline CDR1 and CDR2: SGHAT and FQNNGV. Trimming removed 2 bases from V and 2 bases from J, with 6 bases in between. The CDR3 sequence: CASSLRLNTEAFF. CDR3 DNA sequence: TGTGCCAGCAGCTTACGACTTAACACTGAAGCTTTCTTT. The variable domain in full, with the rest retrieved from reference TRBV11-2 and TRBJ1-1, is EAGVAQSPRYKIIEKRQSVAFWCNPISGHATLYWYQQILGQGPKLLIQFQNNGVVDDSQLPKDRFSAERLKGVDSTLKIQPAKLEDSAVYLCASSLRLNTEAFFGQGTRLTVV.

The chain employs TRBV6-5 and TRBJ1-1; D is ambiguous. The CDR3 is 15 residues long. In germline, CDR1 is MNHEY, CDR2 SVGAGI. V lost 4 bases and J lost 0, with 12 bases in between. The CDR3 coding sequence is TGTGCCAGCAGTTCTGATTCCGCTATGAACACTGAAGCTTTCTTT. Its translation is CASSSDSAMNTEAFF.

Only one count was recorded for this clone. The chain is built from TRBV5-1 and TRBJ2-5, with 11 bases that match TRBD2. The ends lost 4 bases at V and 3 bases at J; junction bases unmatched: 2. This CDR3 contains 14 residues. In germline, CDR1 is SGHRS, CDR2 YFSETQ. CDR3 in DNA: TGCGCCAGCAGCGGGGGACTAGCGGAAGAGACCCAGTACTTC. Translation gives CASSGGLAEETQYF.

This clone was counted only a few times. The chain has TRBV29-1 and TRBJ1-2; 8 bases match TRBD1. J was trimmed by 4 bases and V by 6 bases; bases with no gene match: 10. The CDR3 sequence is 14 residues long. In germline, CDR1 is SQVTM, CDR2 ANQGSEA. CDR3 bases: TGCAGCGTGGTAAGATCGGACAGGGTCTATGGCTACACCTTC. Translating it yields CSVVRSDRVYGYTF.

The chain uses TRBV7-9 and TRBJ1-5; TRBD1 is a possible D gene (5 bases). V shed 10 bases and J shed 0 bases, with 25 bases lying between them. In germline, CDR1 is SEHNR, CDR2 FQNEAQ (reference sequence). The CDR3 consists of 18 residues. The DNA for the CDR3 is TGTGCCACCCTTAAGCACATGGGGGGGAACTATAGCAATCAGCCCCAGCATTTT. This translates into CATLKHMGGNYSNQPQHF.

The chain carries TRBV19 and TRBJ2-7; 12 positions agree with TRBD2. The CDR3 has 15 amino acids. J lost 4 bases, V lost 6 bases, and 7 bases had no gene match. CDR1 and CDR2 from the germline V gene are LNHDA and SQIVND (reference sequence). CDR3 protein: CASRPTSGRGYEQYF. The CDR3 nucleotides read TGTGCCAGTAGACCGACTAGCGGGAGAGGTTACGAGCAGTACTTC. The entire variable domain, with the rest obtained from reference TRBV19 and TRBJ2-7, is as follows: DGGITQSPKYLFRKEGQNVTLSCEQNLNHDAMYWYRQDPGQGLRLIYYSQIVNDFQKGDIAEGYSVSREKKESFPLTVTSAQKNPTAFYLCASRPTSGRGYEQYFGPGTRLTVT.

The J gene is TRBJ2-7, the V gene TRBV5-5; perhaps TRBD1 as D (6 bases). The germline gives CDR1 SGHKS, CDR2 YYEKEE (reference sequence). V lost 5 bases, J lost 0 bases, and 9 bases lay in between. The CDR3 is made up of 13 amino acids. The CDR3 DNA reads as TGTGCCAGCAGATGGACAGACTCCTACGAGCAGTACTTC. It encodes CASRWTDSYEQYF. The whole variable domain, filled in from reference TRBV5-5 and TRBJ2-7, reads DAGVTQSPTHLIKTRGQQVTLRCSPISGHKSVSWYQQVLGQGPQFIFQYYEKEERGRGNFPDRFSARQFPNYSSELNVNALLLGDSALYLCASRWTDSYEQYFGPGTRLTVT.

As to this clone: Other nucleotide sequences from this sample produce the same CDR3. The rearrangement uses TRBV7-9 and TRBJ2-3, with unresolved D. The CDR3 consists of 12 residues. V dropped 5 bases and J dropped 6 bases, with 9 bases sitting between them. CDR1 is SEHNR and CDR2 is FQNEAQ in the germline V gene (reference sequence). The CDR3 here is CASSLLADTQYF. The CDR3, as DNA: TGTGCCAGCAGCCTGCTTGCGGATACGCAGTATTTT.